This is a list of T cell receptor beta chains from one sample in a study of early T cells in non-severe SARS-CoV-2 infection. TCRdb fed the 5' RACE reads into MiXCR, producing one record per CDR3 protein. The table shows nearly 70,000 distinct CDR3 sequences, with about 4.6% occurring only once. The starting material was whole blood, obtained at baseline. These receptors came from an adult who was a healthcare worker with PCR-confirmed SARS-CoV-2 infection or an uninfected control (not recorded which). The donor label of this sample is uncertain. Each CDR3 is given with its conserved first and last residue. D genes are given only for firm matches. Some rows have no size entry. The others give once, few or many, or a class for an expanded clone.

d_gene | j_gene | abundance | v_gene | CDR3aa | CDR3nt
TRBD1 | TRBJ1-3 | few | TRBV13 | CASSSGTGPGNTIYF | TGTGCCAGCAGCTCAGGGACAGGGCCTGGAAACACCATATATTTT
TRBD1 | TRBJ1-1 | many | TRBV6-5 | CASSFTIGGAAEAFF | TGTGCCAGCAGTTTCACGATAGGGGGCGCGGCTGAAGCTTTCTTT
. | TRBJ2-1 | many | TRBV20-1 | CSARSRGGYNEQFF | TGCAGTGCTAGAAGCAGGGGCGGATACAATGAGCAGTTCTTC
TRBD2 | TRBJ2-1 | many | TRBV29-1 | CSVGTSGGLEQFF | TGCAGCGTGGGGACTAGCGGGGGACTTGAGCAGTTCTTC
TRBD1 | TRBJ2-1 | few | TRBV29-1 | CSVGTGTIHEQFF | TGCAGCGTTGGGACAGGGACGATACATGAGCAGTTCTTC
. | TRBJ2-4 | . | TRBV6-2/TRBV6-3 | CASSYEGGGKNIQYF | TGTGCCAGCAGTTACGAAGGTGGAGGCAAAAACATTCAGTACTTC
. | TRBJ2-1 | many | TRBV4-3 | CASSQDQRTSGGNEQFF | TGCGCCAGCAGCCAAGACCAGCGAACTAGTGGAGGCAATGAGCAGTTCTTC
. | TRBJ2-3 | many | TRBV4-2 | CASSQDNQPKDTQYF | TGTGCCAGCAGCCAAGACAACCAACCTAAAGATACGCAGTATTTT
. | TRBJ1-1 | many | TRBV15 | CATSVGAIREAFF | TGTGCCACCAGTGTAGGGGCAATCCGGGAGGCTTTCTTT
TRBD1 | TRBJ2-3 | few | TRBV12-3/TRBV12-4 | CASSLGQGTADTQYF | TGTGCCAGCAGCTTGGGACAGGGAACGGCAGATACGCAGTATTTT
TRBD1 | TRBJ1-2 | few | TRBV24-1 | CATSDSDRADGYTF | TGTGCCACCAGTGATTCCGACAGGGCCGATGGCTACACCTTC
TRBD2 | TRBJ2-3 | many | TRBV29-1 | CSAGAGGEADTQYF | TGCAGCGCCGGAGCGGGGGGGGAGGCAGATACGCAGTATTTT
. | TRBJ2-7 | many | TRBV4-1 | CASSQVASGISEFYEQYF | TGCGCCAGCAGCCAAGTAGCATCAGGAATCTCCGAGTTCTACGAGCAGTACTTC
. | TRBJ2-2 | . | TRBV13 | CASSFGRTNTGELFF | TGTGCCAGCAGCTTCGGCAGAACGAACACCGGGGAGCTGTTTTTT